This entry is about one TCR beta chain. Its specificity is unknown. CDR1 LGHNA and CDR2 YSLEER come from the germline V gene. CDR3 length: 16 amino acids. The junction had 12 bases not matched to a gene; V was cut back by 2 bases and J by 9 bases. This record comes from a study of T cell responses to AZD1222 COVID-19 vaccine. Across the study: Pooled samples include second doses given at about 4 or 12 weeks.

Only in-frame clones appear in the TCRdb table, and some are missing; sequencing was by immunoSEQ multiplex PCR. The sample carries over 110,000 clones, roughly 91% recorded once. Study-wide results and caveats: Spike regions recognized by vaccine-associated CD4 TCRs spanned the protein, led by 160-218 and 743-854. Receipt of two AZD1222 doses was followed by a rise in Spike-specific TCR breadth and depth.

The source material was peripheral blood, sampled on day 0 of AZD1222 vaccination. The chain uses TRBV4-3 and TRBJ2-2, with 7 nucleotides matching TRBD1. This TCR was recovered from an adult in good health. The CDR3 coding sequence is TGCGCCAGCAGCCAAACAGGGGTTATGCAATCCAGGGAGCTGTTTTTT. Residues: CASSQTGVMQSRELFF.